This TCR beta chain was sequenced during a study of blood T cells in healthy people across ages. Overall study findings and caveats: The study found TCR beta diversity correlated strongly with naive T cell percentage. Changes in expanded clonotypes were possibly confounded, as the CMV status of donors was unknown.

CDR1 DFQATT and CDR2 SNEGSKA come from the germline V gene (reference sequence). Trimming left V 0 bases short and J 4 bases short, with 12 bases between. This CDR3 has 14 amino acids. Concerning this clonotype itself: Its antigen is unidentified.

Donors gave roughly 10 milliliters of peripheral blood apiece. A sample-barcoded 5' primer and a J-beta primer mix were used in a second PCR of about 7 to 12 cycles. MiXCR was run by TCRdb on the 5' RACE reads, yielding one entry per CDR3 protein. Here the sample spans under 800,000 distinct CDR3 sequences, roughly 20% being singletons. The TCR originated in a man aged 65 to 85 in good health. Sequencing input: blood. The chain couples TRBV20-1 to TRBJ2-5; D uncertain. This CDR3 reads CSAREGNTAETQYF. The CDR3 bases are TGCAGTGCTAGAGAGGGAAATACTGCAGAGACCCAGTACTTC.